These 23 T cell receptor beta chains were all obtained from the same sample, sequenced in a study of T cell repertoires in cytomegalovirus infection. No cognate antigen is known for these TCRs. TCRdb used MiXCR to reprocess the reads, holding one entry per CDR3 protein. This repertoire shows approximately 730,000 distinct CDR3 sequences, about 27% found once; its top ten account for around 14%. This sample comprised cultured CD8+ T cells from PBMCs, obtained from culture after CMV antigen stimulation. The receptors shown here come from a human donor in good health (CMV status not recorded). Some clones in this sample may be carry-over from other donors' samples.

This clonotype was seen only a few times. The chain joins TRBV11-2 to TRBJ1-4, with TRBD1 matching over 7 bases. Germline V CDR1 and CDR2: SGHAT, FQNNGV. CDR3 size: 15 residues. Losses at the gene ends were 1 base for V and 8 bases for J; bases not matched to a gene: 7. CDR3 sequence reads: CASSLVDRVWEKLFF. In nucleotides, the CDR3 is TGTGCCAGCAGCTTAGTAGACAGGGTGTGGGAAAAACTGTTTTTT.

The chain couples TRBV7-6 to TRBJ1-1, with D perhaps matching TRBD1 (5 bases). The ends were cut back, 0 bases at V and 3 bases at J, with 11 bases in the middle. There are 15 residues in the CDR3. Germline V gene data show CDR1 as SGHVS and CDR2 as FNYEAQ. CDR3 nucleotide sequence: TGTGCCAGCAGCTTAGCGGGGGATTTGTACACTGAAGCTTTCTTT. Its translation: CASSLAGDLYTEAFF.

The CDR3 spells CASSYPAEAFF. As DNA, the CDR3 is TGTGCCAGCAGTTACCCTGCAGAAGCTTTCTTT. The chain couples TRBV6-2 or TRBV6-3 to TRBJ1-1; no clear D. Germline CDR1 is MNHEY and CDR2 is SVGEGT. The CDR3 loop spans 11 amino acids. V lost 2 bases to trimming and J lost 8 bases, with 6 bases between them.

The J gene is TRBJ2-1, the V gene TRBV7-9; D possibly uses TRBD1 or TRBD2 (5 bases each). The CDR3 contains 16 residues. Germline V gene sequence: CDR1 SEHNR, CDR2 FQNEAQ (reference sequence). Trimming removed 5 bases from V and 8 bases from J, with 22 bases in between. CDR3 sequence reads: CASSQDSGPAGHEQFF. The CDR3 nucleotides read TGTGCCAGCAGCCAAGATTCGGGACCGGCAGGTCATGAGCAGTTCTTC.

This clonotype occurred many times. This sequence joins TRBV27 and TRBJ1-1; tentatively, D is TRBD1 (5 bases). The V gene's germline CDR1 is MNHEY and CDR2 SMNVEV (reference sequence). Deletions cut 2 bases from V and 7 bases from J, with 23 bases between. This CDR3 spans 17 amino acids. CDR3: CASSLPPGGGRTVEAFF. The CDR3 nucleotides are TGTGCCAGCAGTTTACCCCCCGGCGGGGGGAGGACGGTTGAAGCTTTCTTT.

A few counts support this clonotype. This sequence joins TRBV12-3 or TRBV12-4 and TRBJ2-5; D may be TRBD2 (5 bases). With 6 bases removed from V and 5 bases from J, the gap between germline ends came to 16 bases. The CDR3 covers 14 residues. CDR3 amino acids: CASSLVGSGETQYF. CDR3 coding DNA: TGTGCCAGCAGCCTTGTCGGGTCGGGGGAGACCCAGTACTTC.

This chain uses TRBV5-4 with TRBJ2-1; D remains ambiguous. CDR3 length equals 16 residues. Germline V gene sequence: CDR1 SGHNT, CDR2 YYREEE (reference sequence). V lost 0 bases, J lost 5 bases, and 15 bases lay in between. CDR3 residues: CASSLESGAYHNEQFF. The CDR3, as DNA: TGTGCCAGCAGCTTGGAGTCGGGCGCTTACCACAATGAGCAGTTCTTC.

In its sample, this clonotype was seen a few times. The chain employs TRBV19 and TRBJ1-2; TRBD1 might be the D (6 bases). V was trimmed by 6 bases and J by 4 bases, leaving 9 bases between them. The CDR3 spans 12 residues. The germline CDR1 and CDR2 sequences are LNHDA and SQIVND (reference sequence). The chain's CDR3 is CASRADSYGYTF. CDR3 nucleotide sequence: TGTGCCAGTAGAGCGGACAGCTATGGCTACACCTTC.

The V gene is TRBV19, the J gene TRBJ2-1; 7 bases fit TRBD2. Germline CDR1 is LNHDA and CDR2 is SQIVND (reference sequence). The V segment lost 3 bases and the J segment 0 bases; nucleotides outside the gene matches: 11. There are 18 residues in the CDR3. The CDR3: CASSISSAGASSYNEQFF. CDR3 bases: TGTGCCAGTAGTATTTCATCCGCGGGAGCGAGCTCCTACAATGAGCAGTTCTTC.

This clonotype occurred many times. CDR3 bases: TGTGCCACCCACCCGGCACAGGCGAGCACAGATACGCAGTATTTT. This sequence encodes CATHPAQASTDTQYF. The chain combines TRBV6-1 with TRBJ2-3; weak D call: TRBD1 (5 bases). The CDR3 totals 15 residues. Germline loops: CDR1 MNHNS, CDR2 SASEGT. V was shortened by 10 bases and J by 0 bases, with 17 bases between the two germline ends.

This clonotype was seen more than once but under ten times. The CDR3: CASIWTIGSNQPQHF. The CDR3 bases are TGTGCCAGTATCTGGACGATTGGGAGCAATCAGCCCCAGCATTTT. The J gene is TRBJ1-5, the V gene TRBV19; D is ambiguous. Germline CDR1 is LNHDA and CDR2 is SQIVND (reference sequence). The CDR3 spans 15 residues. The ends were cut back, 7 bases at V and 1 base at J, with 14 bases in the middle.

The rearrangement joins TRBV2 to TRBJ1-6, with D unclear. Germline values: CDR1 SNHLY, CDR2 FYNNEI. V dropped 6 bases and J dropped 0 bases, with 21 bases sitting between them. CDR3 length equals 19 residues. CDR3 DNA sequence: TGTGCCAGCAGCGTCGATCCTAAAGGAACGAGCTCCTATAATTCACCCCTCCACTTT. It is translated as CASSVDPKGTSSYNSPLHF.

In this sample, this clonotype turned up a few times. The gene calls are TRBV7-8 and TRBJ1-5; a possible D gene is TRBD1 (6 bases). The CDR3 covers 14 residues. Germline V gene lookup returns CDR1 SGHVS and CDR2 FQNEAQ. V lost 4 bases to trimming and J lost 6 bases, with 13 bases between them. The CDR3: CASSSPGVSQPQHF. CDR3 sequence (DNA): TGTGCCAGCAGCTCGCCAGGGGTGAGTCAGCCCCAGCATTTT.

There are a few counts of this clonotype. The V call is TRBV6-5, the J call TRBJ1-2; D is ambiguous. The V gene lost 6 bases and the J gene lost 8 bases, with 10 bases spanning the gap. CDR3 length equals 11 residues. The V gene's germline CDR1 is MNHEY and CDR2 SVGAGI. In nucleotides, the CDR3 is TGTGCCAGCAGGGTAGGAGGAGGCTACACCTTC. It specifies CASRVGGGYTF.

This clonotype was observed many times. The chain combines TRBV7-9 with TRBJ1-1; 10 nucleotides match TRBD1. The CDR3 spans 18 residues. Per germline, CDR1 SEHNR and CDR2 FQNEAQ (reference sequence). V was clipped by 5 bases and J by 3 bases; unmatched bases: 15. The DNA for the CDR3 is TGTGCCAGCAGCGACGATATCGGGACAGGGGAGAGGTACACTGAAGCTTTCTTT. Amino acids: CASSDDIGTGERYTEAFF.

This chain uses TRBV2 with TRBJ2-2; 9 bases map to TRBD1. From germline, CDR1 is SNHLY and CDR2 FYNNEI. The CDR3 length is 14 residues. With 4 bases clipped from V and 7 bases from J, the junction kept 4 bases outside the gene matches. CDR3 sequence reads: CASSGTGESGELFF. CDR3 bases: TGTGCCAGCAGTGGGACAGGGGAAAGCGGGGAGCTGTTTTTT.

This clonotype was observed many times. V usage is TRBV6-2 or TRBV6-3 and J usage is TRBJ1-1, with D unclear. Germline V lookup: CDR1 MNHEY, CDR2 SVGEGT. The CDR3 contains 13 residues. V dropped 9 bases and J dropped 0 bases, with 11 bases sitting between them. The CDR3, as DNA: TGTGCCAGTGGGCTCGCAATGAACACTGAAGCTTTCTTT. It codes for CASGLAMNTEAFF.

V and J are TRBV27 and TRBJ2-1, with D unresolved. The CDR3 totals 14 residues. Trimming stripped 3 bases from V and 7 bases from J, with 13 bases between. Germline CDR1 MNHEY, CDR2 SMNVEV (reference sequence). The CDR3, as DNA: TGTGCCAGCAGTTTCGGTGGTATGGGGAATGAGCAGTTCTTC. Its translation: CASSFGGMGNEQFF.

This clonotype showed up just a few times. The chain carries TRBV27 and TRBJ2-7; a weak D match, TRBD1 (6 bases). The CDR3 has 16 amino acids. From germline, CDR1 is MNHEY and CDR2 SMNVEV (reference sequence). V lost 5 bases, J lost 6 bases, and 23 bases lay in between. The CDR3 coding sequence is TGTGCCAGCAGTCTTGGAGGCAGGGGTGTGTTGGGCGAGCAGTACGTC. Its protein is CASSLGGRGVLGEQYV.

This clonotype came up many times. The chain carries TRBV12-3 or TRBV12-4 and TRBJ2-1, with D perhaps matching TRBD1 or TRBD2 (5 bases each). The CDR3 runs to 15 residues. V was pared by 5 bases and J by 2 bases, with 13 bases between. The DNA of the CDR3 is TGTGCCAGCAGTCTACGGGACGGAACCTACAATGAGCAGTTCTTC. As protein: CASSLRDGTYNEQFF.

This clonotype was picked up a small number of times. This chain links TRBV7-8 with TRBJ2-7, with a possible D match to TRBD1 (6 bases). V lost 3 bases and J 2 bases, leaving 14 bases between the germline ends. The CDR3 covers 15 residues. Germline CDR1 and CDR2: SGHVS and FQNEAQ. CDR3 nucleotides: TGTGCCAGCAGCTTTAGGGCAGGGGCTGCCTACGAGCAGTACGTC. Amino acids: CASSFRAGAAYEQYV.

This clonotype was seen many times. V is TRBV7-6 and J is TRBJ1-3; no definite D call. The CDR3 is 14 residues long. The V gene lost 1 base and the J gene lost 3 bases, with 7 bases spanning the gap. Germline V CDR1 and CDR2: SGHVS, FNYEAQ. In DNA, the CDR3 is TGTGCCAGCAGCTTAGAAGGGAGTGGAAACACCATATATTTT. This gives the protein CASSLEGSGNTIYF.

The CDR3 spells CASSIGTGWYEQYF. DNA of the CDR3: TGTGCCAGTAGTATAGGTACAGGGTGGTACGAGCAGTACTTC. The chain links TRBV19 to TRBJ2-7; a weak D match, TRBD1 (6 bases). V was trimmed by 1 base and J by 4 bases, leaving 11 bases between them. This CDR3 has 14 residues. Germline loops: CDR1 LNHDA, CDR2 SQIVND (reference sequence).